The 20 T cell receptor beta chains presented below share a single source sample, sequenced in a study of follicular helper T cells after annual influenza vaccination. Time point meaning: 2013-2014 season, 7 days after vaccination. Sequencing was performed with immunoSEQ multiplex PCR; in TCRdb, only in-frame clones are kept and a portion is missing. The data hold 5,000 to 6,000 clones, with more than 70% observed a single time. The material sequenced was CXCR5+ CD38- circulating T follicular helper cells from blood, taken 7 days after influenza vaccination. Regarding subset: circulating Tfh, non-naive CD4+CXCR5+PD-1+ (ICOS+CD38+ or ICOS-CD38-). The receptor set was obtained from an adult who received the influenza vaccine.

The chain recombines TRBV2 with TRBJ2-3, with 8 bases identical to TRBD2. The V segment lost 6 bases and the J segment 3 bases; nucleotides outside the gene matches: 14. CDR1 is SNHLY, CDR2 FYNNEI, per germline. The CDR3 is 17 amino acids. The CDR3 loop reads CASRGGVGSGTTDTQYF. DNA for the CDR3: TGTGCCAGCAGAGGTGGTGTCGGTAGCGGGACTACAGATACGCAGTATTTT.

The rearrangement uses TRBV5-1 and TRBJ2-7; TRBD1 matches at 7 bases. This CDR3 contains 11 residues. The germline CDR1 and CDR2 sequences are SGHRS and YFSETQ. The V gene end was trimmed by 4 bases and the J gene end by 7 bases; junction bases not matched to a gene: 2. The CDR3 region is CASSQDREQYF. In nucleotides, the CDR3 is TGCGCCAGCAGCCAGGACAGGGAGCAGTACTTC.

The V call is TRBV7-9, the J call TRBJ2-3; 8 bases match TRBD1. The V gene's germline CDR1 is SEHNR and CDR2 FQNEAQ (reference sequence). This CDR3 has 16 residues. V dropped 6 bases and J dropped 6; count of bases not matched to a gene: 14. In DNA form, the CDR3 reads TGTGCCAGCAGTCGCGCCGGGACAGGCTTTGGTGATACGCAGTATTTT. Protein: CASSRAGTGFGDTQYF.

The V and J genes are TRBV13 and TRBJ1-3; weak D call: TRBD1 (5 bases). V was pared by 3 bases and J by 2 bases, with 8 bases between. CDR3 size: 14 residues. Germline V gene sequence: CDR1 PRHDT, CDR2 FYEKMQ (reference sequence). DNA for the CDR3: TGTGCCAGCAGCTTGGGAGGGGCTGGAAACACCATATATTTT. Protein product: CASSLGGAGNTIYF.

The CDR3 coding sequence is TGTGCCAGCAGCCAAGAGGTCAATACAGGTACTACTAACTATGGCTACACCTTC. Its protein product is CASSQEVNTGTTNYGYTF. The chain has TRBV4-2 and TRBJ1-2; D perhaps matches TRBD1 (5 bases). Trimming took off 0 bases at V and 0 bases at J, with 17 bases between the two ends. The CDR3 sequence is 18 residues long. CDR1 LGHNA and CDR2 YNFKEQ come from the germline V gene.

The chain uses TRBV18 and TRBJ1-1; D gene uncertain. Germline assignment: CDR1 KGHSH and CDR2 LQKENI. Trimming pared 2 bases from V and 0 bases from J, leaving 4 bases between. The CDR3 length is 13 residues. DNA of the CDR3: TGTGCCAGCTCACCAGGCCTGAACACTGAAGCTTTCTTT. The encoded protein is CASSPGLNTEAFF.

CDR3 in DNA: TGTGCCAGCAGCTTGGGCGGGAGCGGTTACGAGCAGTACTTC. This codes for CASSLGGSGYEQYF. The V gene is TRBV7-2, the J gene TRBJ2-7, with 7 bases identical to TRBD2. CDR3 size: 14 residues. The V gene's germline CDR1 is SGHTA and CDR2 FQGNSA. Trimming at V came to 3 bases and at J to 4 bases, leaving 6 bases not matched to a gene.

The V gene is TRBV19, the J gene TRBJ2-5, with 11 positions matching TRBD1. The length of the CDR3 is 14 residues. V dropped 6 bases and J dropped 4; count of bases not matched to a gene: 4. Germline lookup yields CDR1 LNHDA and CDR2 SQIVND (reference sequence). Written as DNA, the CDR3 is TGTGCCAGTAGGGACAGGGGGCGCGGAGAGACCCAGTACTTC. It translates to CASRDRGRGETQYF.

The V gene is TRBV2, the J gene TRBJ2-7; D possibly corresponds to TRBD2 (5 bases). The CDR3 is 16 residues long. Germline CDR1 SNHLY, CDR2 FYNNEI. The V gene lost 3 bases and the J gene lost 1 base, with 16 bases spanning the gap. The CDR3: CASSEASRDPSYEQYF. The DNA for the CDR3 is TGTGCCAGCAGTGAGGCTAGCAGAGACCCTTCCTACGAGCAGTACTTC.

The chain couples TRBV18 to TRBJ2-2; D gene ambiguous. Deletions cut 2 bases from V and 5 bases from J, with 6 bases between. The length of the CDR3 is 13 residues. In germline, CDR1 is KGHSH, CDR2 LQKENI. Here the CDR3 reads CASSPARTGELFF. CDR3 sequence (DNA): TGTGCCAGCTCACCAGCGCGTACCGGGGAGCTGTTTTTT.

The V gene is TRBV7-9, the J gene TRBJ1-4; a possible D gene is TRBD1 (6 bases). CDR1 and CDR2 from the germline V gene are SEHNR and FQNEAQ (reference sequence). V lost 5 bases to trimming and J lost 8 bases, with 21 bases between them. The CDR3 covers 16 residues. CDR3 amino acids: CASSPGATRGGEKLFF. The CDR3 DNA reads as TGTGCCAGCAGCCCAGGGGCGACACGGGGCGGGGAAAAACTGTTTTTT.

The CDR3 protein is CSVVANRDQPQHF. CDR3 in DNA: TGCAGCGTTGTAGCAAACCGAGATCAGCCCCAGCATTTT. V is TRBV29-1 and J is TRBJ1-5; no clear D. CDR3 size: 13 residues. Germline V gene data show CDR1 as SQVTM and CDR2 as ANQGSEA. V was trimmed by 4 bases and J by 5 bases, leaving 12 bases between them.

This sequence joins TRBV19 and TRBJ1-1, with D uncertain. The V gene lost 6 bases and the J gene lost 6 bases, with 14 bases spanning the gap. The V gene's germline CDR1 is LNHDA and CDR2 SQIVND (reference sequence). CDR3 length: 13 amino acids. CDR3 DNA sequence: TGTGCCAGTAGCCTCGCAGGTATCGCTGAAGCTTTCTTT. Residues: CASSLAGIAEAFF.

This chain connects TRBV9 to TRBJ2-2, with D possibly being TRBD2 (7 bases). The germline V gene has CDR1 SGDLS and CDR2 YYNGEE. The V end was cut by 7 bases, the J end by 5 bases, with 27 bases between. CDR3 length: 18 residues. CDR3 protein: CASRPKGGLPGRTGELFF. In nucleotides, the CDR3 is TGTGCCAGCCGCCCTAAAGGGGGACTACCGGGACGAACCGGGGAGCTGTTTTTT.

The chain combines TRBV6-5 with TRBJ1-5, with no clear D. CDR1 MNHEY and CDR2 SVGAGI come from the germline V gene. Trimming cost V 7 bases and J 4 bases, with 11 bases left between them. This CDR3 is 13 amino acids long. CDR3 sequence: CASKRQANQPQHF. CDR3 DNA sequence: TGTGCCAGCAAACGGCAGGCTAATCAGCCCCAGCATTTT.

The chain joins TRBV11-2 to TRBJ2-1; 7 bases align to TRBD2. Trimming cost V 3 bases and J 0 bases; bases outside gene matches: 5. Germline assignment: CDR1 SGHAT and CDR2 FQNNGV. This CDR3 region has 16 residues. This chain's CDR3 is CASSFRGDHSYNEQFF. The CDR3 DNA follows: TGTGCCAGCAGCTTCCGGGGGGACCACTCCTACAATGAGCAGTTCTTC.

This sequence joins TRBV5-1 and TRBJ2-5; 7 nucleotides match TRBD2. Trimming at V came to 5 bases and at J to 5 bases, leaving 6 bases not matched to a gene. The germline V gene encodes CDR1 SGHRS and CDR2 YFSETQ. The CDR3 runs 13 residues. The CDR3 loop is CASRWGGVETQYF. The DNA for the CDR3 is TGCGCCAGCAGGTGGGGAGGGGTTGAGACCCAGTACTTC.

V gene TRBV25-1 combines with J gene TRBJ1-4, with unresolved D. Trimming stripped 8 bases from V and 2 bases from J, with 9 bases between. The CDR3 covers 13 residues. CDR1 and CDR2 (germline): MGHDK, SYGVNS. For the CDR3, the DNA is TGTGCCAGCTCCAGTTGGACTAATGAAAAACTGTTTTTT. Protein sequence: CASSSWTNEKLFF.

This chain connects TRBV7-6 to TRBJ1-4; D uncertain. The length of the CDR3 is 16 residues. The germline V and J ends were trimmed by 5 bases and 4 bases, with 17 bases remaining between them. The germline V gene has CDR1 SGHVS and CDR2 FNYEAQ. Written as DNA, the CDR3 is TGTGCCAGCAGCCAGTTGGTTGAGGGAGGTAATGAAAAACTGTTTTTT. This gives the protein CASSQLVEGGNEKLFF.

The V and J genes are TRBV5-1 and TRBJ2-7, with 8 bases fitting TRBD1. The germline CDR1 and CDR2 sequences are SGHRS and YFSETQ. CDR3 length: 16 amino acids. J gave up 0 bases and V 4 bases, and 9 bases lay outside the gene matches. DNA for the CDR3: TGCGCCAGCAGCCCTGTCCCGACAGGGGCCTCCTACGAGCAGTACTTC. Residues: CASSPVPTGASYEQYF.